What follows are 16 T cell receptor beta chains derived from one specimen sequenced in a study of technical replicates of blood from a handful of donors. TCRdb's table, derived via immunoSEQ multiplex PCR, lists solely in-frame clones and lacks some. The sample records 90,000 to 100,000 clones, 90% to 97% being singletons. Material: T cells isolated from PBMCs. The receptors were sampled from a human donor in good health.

DNA for the CDR3: TGTGCCTGGAGAGGGGGGAGGGCCAGCACAGATACGCAGTATTTT. Its translation: CAWRGGRASTDTQYF. This rearrangement joins TRBV30 to TRBJ2-3; tentative D call: TRBD2 (7 bases). V was pared by 3 bases and J by 0 bases, with 13 bases between. The CDR3 has 15 residues. Looked up from germline, CDR1 is GTSNPN and CDR2 is SVGIG (reference sequence).

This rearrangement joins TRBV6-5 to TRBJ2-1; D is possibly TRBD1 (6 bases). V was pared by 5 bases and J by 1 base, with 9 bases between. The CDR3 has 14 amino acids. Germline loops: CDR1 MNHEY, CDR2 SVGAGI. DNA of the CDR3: TGTGCCAGCAGTCGAGGACAGTCCTACAATGAGCAGTTCTTC. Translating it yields CASSRGQSYNEQFF.

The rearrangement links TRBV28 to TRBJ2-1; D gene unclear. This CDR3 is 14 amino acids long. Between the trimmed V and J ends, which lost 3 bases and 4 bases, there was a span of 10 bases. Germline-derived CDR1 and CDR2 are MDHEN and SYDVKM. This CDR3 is CASSFSPLYNEQFF. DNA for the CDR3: TGTGCCAGCAGTTTCAGTCCCTTGTACAATGAGCAGTTCTTC.

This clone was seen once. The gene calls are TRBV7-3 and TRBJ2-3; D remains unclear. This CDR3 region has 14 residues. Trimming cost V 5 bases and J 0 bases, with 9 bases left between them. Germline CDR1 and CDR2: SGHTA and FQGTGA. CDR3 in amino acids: CASSPDISTDTQYF. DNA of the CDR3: TGTGCCAGCAGCCCTGACATTAGCACAGATACGCAGTATTTT.

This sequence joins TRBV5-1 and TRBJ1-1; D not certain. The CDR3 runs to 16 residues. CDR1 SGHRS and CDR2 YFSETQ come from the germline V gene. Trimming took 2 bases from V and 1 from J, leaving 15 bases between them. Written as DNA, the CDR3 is TGCGCCAGCAGCTTCCCGGGTTCAAGAAGGAACACTGAAGCTTTCTTT. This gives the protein CASSFPGSRRNTEAFF.

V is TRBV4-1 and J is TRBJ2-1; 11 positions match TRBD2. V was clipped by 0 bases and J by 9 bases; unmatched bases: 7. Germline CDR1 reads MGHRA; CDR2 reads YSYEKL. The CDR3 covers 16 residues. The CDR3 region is CASSQDLSGRAAEQFF. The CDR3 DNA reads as TGCGCCAGCAGCCAAGATCTTAGCGGGAGGGCCGCTGAGCAGTTCTTC.

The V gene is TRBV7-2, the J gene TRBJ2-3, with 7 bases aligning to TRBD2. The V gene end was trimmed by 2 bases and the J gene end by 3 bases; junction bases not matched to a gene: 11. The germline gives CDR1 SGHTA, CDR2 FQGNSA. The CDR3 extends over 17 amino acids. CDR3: CASSLRSGMAETDTQYF. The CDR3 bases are TGTGCCAGCAGCTTAAGGAGCGGGATGGCTGAAACAGATACGCAGTATTTT.

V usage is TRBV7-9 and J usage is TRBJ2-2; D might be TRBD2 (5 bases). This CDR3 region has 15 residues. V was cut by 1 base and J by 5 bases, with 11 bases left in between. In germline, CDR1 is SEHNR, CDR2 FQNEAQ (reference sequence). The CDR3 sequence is CASSLGGVSTGELFF. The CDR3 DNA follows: TGTGCCAGCAGCTTAGGGGGAGTGAGTACCGGGGAGCTGTTTTTT.

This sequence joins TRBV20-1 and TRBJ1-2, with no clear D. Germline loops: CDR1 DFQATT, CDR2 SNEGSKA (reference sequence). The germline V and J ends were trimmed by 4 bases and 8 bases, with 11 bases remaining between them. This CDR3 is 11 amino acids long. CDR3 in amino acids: CSATHPGGYTF. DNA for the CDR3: TGCAGTGCTACCCATCCGGGAGGCTACACCTTC.

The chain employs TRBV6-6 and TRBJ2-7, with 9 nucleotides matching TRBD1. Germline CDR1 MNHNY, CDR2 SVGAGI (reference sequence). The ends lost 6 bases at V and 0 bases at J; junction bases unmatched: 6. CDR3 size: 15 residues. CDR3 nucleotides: TGTGCCAGCAGAGCCGGGACAGGGAGCTCCTACGAGCAGTACTTC. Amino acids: CASRAGTGSSYEQYF.

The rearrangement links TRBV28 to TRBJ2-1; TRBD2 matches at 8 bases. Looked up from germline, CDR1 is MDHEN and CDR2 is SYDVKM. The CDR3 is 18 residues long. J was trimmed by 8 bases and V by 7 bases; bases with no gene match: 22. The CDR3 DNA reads TGTGCCAGCATTACCCGAGTCCCCTTAGAGCGGGAGACACATGAGCAGTTCTTC. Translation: CASITRVPLERETHEQFF. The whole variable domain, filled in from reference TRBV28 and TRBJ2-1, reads DVKVTQSSRYLVKRTGEKVFLECVQDMDHENMFWYRQDPGLGLRLIYFSYDVKMKEKGDIPEGYSVSREKKERFSLILESASTNQTSMYLCASITRVPLERETHEQFFGPGTRLTVL.

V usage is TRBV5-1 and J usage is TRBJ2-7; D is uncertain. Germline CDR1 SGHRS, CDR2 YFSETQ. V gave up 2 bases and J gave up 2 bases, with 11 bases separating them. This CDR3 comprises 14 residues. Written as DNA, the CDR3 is TGCGCCAGCAGCTTTGGGCTCTTTACCTACGAGCAGTACTTC. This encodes CASSFGLFTYEQYF.

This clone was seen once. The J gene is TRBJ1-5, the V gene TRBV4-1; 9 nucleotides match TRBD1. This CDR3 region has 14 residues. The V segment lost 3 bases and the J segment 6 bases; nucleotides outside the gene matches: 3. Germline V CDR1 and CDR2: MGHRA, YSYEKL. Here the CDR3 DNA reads TGCGCCAGCAGCCAGGGACAGGGAAGTCAGCCCCAGCATTTT. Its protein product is CASSQGQGSQPQHF.

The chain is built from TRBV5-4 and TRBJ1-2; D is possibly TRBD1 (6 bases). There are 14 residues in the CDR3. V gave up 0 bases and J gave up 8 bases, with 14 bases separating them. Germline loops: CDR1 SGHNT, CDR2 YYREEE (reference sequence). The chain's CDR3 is CASSLGQALQGYTF. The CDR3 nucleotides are TGTGCCAGCAGCTTGGGACAGGCCCTGCAAGGCTACACCTTC.

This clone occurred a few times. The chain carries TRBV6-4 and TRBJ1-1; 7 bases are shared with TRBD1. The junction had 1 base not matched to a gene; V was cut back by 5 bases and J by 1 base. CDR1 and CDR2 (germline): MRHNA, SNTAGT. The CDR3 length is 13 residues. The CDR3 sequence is CASSRTGNTEAFF. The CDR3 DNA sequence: TGTGCCAGCAGTAGGACAGGGAACACTGAAGCTTTCTTT.

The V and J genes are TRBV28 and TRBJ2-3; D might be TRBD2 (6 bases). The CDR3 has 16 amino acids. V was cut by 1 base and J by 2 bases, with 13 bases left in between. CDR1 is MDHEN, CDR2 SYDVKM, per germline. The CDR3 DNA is TGTGCCAGCAGTTTATCCACGGGAGAAGTCACAGATACGCAGTATTTT. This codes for CASSLSTGEVTDTQYF.